This T cell receptor beta chain stems from a study of control samples from healthy donors and cancer patients. This CDR3 is built from 14 residues. The ends were cut back, 0 bases at V and 5 bases at J, with 8 bases in the middle. The germline gives CDR1 SGHNT, CDR2 YYREEE (reference sequence). This table comes from immunoSEQ multiplex PCR, and its TCRdb copy is limited to in-frame clones, with some not included. This sample carries about 85,000 clones, 90% of them seen once, and the ten largest clones take 3% to 4.5%. The clonotype was recovered from a woman in her late teens or twenties in good health. Sequencing input: blood. The chain uses TRBV5-4 and TRBJ1-4; unclear D gene. In DNA, the CDR3 is TGTGCCAGCAGCTTGGGGCAGCGGAATGAAAAACTGTTTTTT. This encodes CASSLGQRNEKLFF.